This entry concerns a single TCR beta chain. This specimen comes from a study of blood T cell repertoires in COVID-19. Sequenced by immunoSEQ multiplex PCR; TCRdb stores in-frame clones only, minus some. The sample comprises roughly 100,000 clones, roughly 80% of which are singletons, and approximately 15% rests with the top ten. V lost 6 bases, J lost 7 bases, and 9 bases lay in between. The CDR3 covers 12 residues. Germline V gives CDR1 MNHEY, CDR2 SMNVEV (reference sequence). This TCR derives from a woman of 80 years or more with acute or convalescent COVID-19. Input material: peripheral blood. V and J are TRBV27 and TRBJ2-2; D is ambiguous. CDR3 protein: CASRKTGGELFF. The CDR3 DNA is TGTGCCAGCAGAAAAACGGGCGGGGAGCTGTTTTTT.